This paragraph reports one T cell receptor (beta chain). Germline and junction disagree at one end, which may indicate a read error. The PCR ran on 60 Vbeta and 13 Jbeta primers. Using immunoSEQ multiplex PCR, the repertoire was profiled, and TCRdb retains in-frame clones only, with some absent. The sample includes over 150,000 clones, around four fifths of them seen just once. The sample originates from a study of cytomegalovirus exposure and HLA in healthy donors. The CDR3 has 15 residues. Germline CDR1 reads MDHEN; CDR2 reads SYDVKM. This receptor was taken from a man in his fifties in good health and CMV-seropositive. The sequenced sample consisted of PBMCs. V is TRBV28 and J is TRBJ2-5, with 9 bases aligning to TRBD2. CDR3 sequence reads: CASGGLAGIQEAQYF. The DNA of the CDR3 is TGTGCCAGTGGGGGGCTAGCGGGGATCCAAGAGGCCCAGTACTTC. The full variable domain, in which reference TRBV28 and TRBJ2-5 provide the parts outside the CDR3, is DVKVTQSSRYLVKRTGEKVFLECVQDMDHENMFWYRQDPGLGLRLIYFSYDVKMKEKGDIPEGYSVSREKKERFSLILESASTNQTSMYLCASGGLAGIQEAQYFGPGTRLLVL.